This T cell receptor (beta chain) was recovered during a study of blood T cell repertoires in COVID-19. Repertoires were generated with immunoSEQ multiplex PCR, while TCRdb's copy carries only in-frame clones and drops some. Seen here are about 200,000 clones, approximately 81% observed once, and the top ten hold less than 11%. Per germline, CDR1 SGHRS and CDR2 YFSETQ. The CDR3 runs 16 residues. V shed 4 bases and J 3 bases; nucleotides not matched to a gene: 11. Sequences were obtained from peripheral blood. The V gene is TRBV5-1, the J gene TRBJ2-5; TRBD1 matches 8 bases. This clonotype was obtained from a woman of 80 years or more with acute or convalescent COVID-19. The CDR3 is CASSIRPRGLEETQYF. The CDR3 bases are TGCGCCAGCAGCATCCGGCCCAGGGGGCTGGAAGAGACCCAGTACTTC. Complete variable domain (other parts from reference TRBV5-1 and TRBJ2-5): KAGVTQTPRYLIKTRGQQVTLSCSPISGHRSVSWYQQTPGQGLQFLFEYFSETQRNKGNFPGRFSGRQFSNSRSEMNVSTLELGDSALYLCASSIRPRGLEETQYFGPGTRLLVL.